These 4 T cell receptor beta chains came from one sample sequenced in a study of blood T cell repertoires in COVID-19. This table comes from immunoSEQ multiplex PCR, and its TCRdb copy is limited to in-frame clones, with some not included. The sample has some 320,000 clones; about nine tenths are singletons. The sequenced material came from peripheral blood. The receptors were sampled from a woman in her twenties or thirties who had recovered from COVID-19.

To note about this clone: This same CDR3 is encoded by further DNA sequences in the sample. CDR3 region: CASSQGTGSGNTIYF. Here the CDR3 DNA reads TGTGCCAGCAGCCAAGGGACAGGGAGTGGAAACACCATATATTTT. The V call is TRBV3-1 (or the pseudogene TRBV3-2), the J call TRBJ1-3; TRBD1 matches 8 bases. CDR1 LGHDT and CDR2 YNNKEL come from the germline V gene (reference sequence). V trimming: 1 base; J trimming: 3 bases; junction bases outside the gene matches: 2. The CDR3 runs 15 residues.

The genes are TRBV6-2 or TRBV6-3 and TRBJ2-5; the match to TRBD2 covers 8 bases. Per germline, CDR1 MNHEY and CDR2 SVGEGT. V lost 4 bases to trimming and J lost 3 bases; unmatched junction nucleotides: 10. The CDR3 totals 16 residues. The CDR3: CASSFPLAGTKETQYF. CDR3 sequence (DNA): TGTGCCAGCAGTTTTCCCCTAGCGGGTACGAAAGAGACCCAGTACTTC.

The chain links TRBV11-1 to TRBJ2-7; TRBD1 aligns across 7 bases. Germline V CDR1 and CDR2: SGHAT, FQDESV (reference sequence). The CDR3 spans 15 residues. Germline trimming cut 1 base from V and 0 bases from J; bases unmatched to any gene: 3. The CDR3 DNA reads TGTGCCAGCAGCTTAGTGGGGACAGCCTCCTACGAGCAGTACTTC. Protein sequence: CASSLVGTASYEQYF.

J is TRBJ1-1 and V is TRBV10-1; D remains unclear. Germline loops: CDR1 WNHNN, CDR2 SYGVQD (reference sequence). V was clipped by 2 bases and J by 1 base, with 11 bases between them. CDR3 length: 15 amino acids. The chain's CDR3 is CASSERRTTNTEAFF. DNA for the CDR3: TGCGCCAGCAGTGAGAGGCGGACTACGAACACTGAAGCTTTCTTT.